This TCR beta chain was identified during a study of cytomegalovirus exposure and HLA in healthy donors. Study-level information: Of all 400 or so donors who were genotyped, 81% belonged to the Caucasian-associated ancestry cluster.

Germline CDR1 is MNHEY and CDR2 is SVGAGI. Trimming cost V 4 bases and J 4 bases; bases outside gene matches: 3. There are 13 residues in the CDR3. The primer mix had 60 Vbeta and 13 Jbeta primers. TCRdb's copy holds only in-frame clones and misses some; the assay was immunoSEQ multiplex PCR. The sample lists some 150,000 clones; about 72% were seen once. On this clone itself: Its cognate antigen is unknown.

The study's findings and limits: Reportedly, a later analysis found an Asian-associated ancestry cluster had fewer N-insertions than the approximately 670-donor mean. Previous analysis showed most TCR beta V segments were productive about 90% or about 30% of the time.

Sequences were obtained from PBMCs. The TCR comes from a young man in good health and CMV-seropositive. The chain has TRBV6-5 and TRBJ2-5; TRBD2 aligns across 7 bases. CDR3 coding DNA: TGTGCCAGCAGTTCGACTAGCATAGAGACCCAGTACTTC. It specifies CASSSTSIETQYF.